This record covers a single TCR beta chain. No antigen is known for it. No base quality information exists; no much larger clone differs at one position. TCRbeta-specific cDNA was reverse-transcribed from about 500 ng total RNA using a constant-region primer and ProtoScript II reverse transcriptase. Construction of the TCRbeta libraries relied on three nested rounds of multiplex PCR, following a slightly modified ARM-PCR procedure. Each of the first two PCR rounds ran for about 10 cycles using multiplex TRBV1-TRBV30 forward primers together with a Cbeta reverse primer. Sample barcodes and Illumina adapters were added in a final 25-cycle PCR using Deep VentR polymerase. Before sequencing, amplicons between 200 and 500 bp were purified from gel using a QIAquick gel extraction kit. TCRbeta amplicons were sequenced on an Illumina HiSeq 2500 with 250-bp paired-end reads. On the study's bioinformatics: Reads were quality-trimmed with Trimmomatic v0.33, and paired reads were merged with FLASH v1.2.11 to recover full CDR3 sequences. V, D and J germline segments were assigned to the rearranged TCRbeta sequences by MiGEC v1.2.1b. VDJtools v1.0.0 computed clonotype statistics and Shannon-Wiener diversity indices. Except for diversity analysis, only each sample's 250 most abundant clonotypes were used in subsequent analyses to reduce sampling bias. The raw public data were reprocessed by TCRdb itself: fastp quality trimming at Q25, MiXCR clonotype calling, in-frame beta chains only. All rows with the same CDR3 protein become a single entry with the most common DNA and genes. V and J calls and clone size were set by TCRdb, not the authors. In this sample the table shows 35,000 to 40,000 distinct CDR3 sequences, around 75% of which occur a single time. The top ten constitute under 45% of the sample.

The source of the sample is a study of tumor-infiltrating lymphocytes in primary liver carcinoma listed by TCRdb under 2017. Broadly, across the study: Of the five patients (three men and two women, aged 30 to 69 years), four had hepatocellular carcinoma and one had combined HCC and intrahepatic cholangiocarcinoma. The tumors of the five patients were staged as T1-T3 N0M0, with maximum diameters ranging from roughly 4.2 to 11 cm. Roughly 3.65 to 8 million productive TCRbeta reads were obtained per sample, and no significant difference in read depth was found between tissue types. The study combined TCRbeta repertoire sequencing, expression microarrays and whole-exome sequencing across five regions of each liver tumor, with adjacent normal tissue and blood. A total of some 35 specimens from 5 patients underwent TCRbeta repertoire sequencing, comprising approximately 25 tumor regions, 5 adjacent noncancerous liver tissues and 5 peripheral blood samples. Technical replicate repertoires showed high reproducibility, with mean shared-clone rates about 0.91 and correlation coefficients above 0.98.

Taken from cysteine to phenylalanine, the CDR3 has 14 residues. CDR3 DNA only is kept here, 42 bases in frame from base 1. Trimming removed 5 bases from V and 8 bases from J, leaving 15 bases between the germline ends. In the germline V gene (reference sequence), CDR1 corresponds to SEHNR and CDR2 to FQNEAQ. Results the study describes overall, beyond this receptor: Bulk unsorted samples precluded comparing CD4+ and CD8+ T cell repertoires. Pairs of tumor regions showed greater repertoire overlap (mean about 35%) than tumor-adjacent pairs (roughly 17%) or tumor-blood pairs (about 14%), which is consistent with antigen-driven expansion. Because sequencing covered only the TCR beta chain and unpaired alpha chains were not captured, true repertoire diversity is likely underestimated. A significantly larger repertoire fraction was made up by the top 250 clones in tumors than in blood (p = 0.039). With just five or six patients in the study, the authors point out that the findings should be validated in a larger study.

Total RNA and DNA were co-extracted from 20-30 mg of bulk tissue with the AllPrep DNA/RNA mini kit, without cell sorting. Between late 2015 and early 2016, roughly 5 patients in China with histopathologically diagnosed primary liver carcinoma had their tumors surgically resected. At the time of sampling, the patients had chronic HBV infection and had not received any treatment. Pieces of fresh tumor and adjacent tissue were cut in half, with one half kept in RNAlater at -80 degrees C and the other half sent for histology. The sequence joins TRBV7-9 to TRBJ1-4, with an unclear D gene assignment. The sequenced sample consisted of tumor-adjacent normal liver tissue. The clonotype was recovered from a man aged 35 to 55 with primary liver carcinoma and hepatitis B virus infection. The nucleotides are TGTGCCAGCAGCCCTAGCTCACTGGGCGAAAAACTGTTTTTT. Translated, this is CASSPSSLGEKLFF. With the rest looked up from the reference TRBV7-9 and TRBJ1-4 genes rather than sequenced, the full variable domain is DTGVSQNPRHKITKRGQNVTFRCDPISEHNRLYWYRQTLGQGPEFLTYFQNEAQLEKSRLLSDRFSAERPKGSFSTLEIQRTEQGDSAMYLCASSPSSLGEKLFFGSGTQLSVL.